These 20 T cell receptor beta chains originate from one sample sequenced in a study of human T cells and chemical hapten exposure. TCRdb passed the RACE reads through MiXCR, listing each CDR3 protein once. This table holds roughly 30,000 distinct CDR3 sequences, 9.4% found once. The time point is: patch test 2, 6 weeks after DPC sensitization. Treatment of the sample: therapeutic diphenylcyclopropenone sensitization with weekly scalp DPC. Sequenced here: whole blood, sampled in connection with sensitization to the hapten diphenylcyclopropenone (DPC). The source is a man aged 25 to 45 with alopecia areata. Some clones in this sample may be carry-over from other donors' samples.

This clonotype came up many times. For the CDR3, the DNA is TGCGCCAGCAGCCACGAATTTAGCACAGATACGCAGTATTTT. This encodes CASSHEFSTDTQYF. This sequence joins TRBV4-3 and TRBJ2-3; D gene unclear. Germline V gene lookup returns CDR1 LGHNA and CDR2 YSLEER. The CDR3 has 14 amino acids. V was trimmed by 3 bases and J by 0 bases, leaving 7 bases between them.

The CDR3 DNA follows: TGTGCCAGCAACGCCTTCGGGACAGGGGATTCCTACGAGCAGTACTTC. Translated, it gives CASNAFGTGDSYEQYF. This chain uses TRBV6-6 with TRBJ2-7; 10 positions match TRBD1. The CDR3 covers 16 residues. CDR1 is MNHNY, CDR2 SVGAGI, per germline (reference sequence). V shed 7 bases, J shed 1 base, and the junction held 10 bases outside the gene matches.

The CDR3 DNA sequence: TGTGCCAGCAGTTGGCAGGACAGGGCGCAATATGGCTACACCTTC. This sequence encodes CASSWQDRAQYGYTF. The rearrangement uses TRBV12-3 or TRBV12-4 and TRBJ1-2, with 8 bases that match TRBD1. V lost 4 bases and J lost 5; bases outside the gene matches: 9. The CDR3 has 15 residues.

Many counts were recorded for this clonotype. V is TRBV12-3 or TRBV12-4 and J is TRBJ1-5; no definite D call. Deletions cut 3 bases from V and 5 bases from J, with 5 bases between. This CDR3 has 12 residues. CDR3 protein: CASSFEYQPQHF. As DNA, the CDR3 is TGTGCCAGCAGTTTCGAGTATCAGCCCCAGCATTTT.

This clonotype was seen a handful of times. The CDR3 sequence is CASSGDRSGGAKETQYF. The CDR3 bases are TGTGCCAGCAGCGGGGATCGTAGCGGGGGGGCCAAAGAGACCCAGTACTTC. The V and J genes are TRBV7-2 and TRBJ2-5, with 11 positions matching TRBD2. With V trimmed by 5 bases and J by 3 bases, 11 bases remained unmatched. The CDR3 totals 17 residues. Germline-derived CDR1 and CDR2 are SGHTA and FQGNSA.

Turning to this clonotype: A clone one base away is much larger, so this may be a read error. The genes are TRBV7-2 and TRBJ2-2; D is perhaps TRBD1 or TRBD2 (7 bases each). The length of the CDR3 is 14 residues. The V end lost 5 bases, the J end lost 5 bases, and 12 bases lay between the germline ends. Germline V CDR1 and CDR2: SGHTA, FQGNSA. This chain's CDR3 is CTSSPQGGTGELFF. CDR3 DNA: TGTACCAGCAGCCCCCAGGGGGGGACCGGGGAGCTGTTTTTT.

The chain links TRBV18 to TRBJ2-1; 8 bases fit TRBD1. The CDR3 sequence is 15 residues long. Germline loops: CDR1 KGHSH, CDR2 LQKENI. V lost 5 bases, J lost 2 bases, and 5 bases stayed unmatched. CDR3 protein: CASSARDRTYNEQFF. DNA for the CDR3: TGTGCCAGCTCAGCCCGGGACAGGACCTACAATGAGCAGTTCTTC.

This clonotype came up many times. The chain has TRBV30 and TRBJ2-1; 9 bases map to TRBD2. The V gene's germline CDR1 is GTSNPN and CDR2 SVGIG (reference sequence). The V gene end was trimmed by 1 base and the J gene end by 3 bases; junction bases not matched to a gene: 1. The CDR3 is 14 amino acids. The CDR3 bases are TGTGCCTGGAGTGGACTAGCGGTCTACAATGAGCAGTTCTTC. Translation: CAWSGLAVYNEQFF.

At least ten counts were recorded for this clonotype. The chain uses TRBV2 and TRBJ2-5; tentatively, D is TRBD1 (6 bases). Germline V lookup: CDR1 SNHLY, CDR2 FYNNEI. Trimming shortened V by 3 bases and J by 4 bases, and 12 bases separated the two germline ends. This CDR3 has 14 residues. CDR3 DNA sequence: TGTGCCAGCAGTGAGGGCAGGGGATTAGAGACCCAGTACTTC. Its protein is CASSEGRGLETQYF. The entire variable domain, with the rest obtained from reference TRBV2 and TRBJ2-5, is as follows: EPEVTQTPSHQVTQMGQEVILRCVPISNHLYFYWYRQILGQKVEFLVSFYNNEISEKSEIFDDQFSVERPDGSNFTLKIRSTKLEDSAMYFCASSEGRGLETQYFGPGTRLLVL.

This clonotype was found many times. J is TRBJ2-5 and V is TRBV29-1; 12 bases match TRBD1. CDR3 size: 14 residues. The germline V gene encodes CDR1 SQVTM and CDR2 ANQGSEA. The trim removed 5 bases at V and 4 bases at J, leaving 5 bases unmatched. The DNA of the CDR3 is TGCAGCGTTCCGGGACAGGGGGCAGGAGAGACCCAGTACTTC. Translation gives CSVPGQGAGETQYF.

In its sample, this clonotype was seen many times. The J gene is TRBJ1-2, the V gene TRBV2; maybe TRBD1 (5 bases). V was clipped by 2 bases and J by 4 bases, with 11 bases between them. CDR1 and CDR2 from the germline V gene are SNHLY and FYNNEI. This CDR3 region has 14 residues. The DNA of the CDR3 is TGTGCCAGCAGTGAATCTGGGGCTGTCTATGGCTACACCTTC. Translation: CASSESGAVYGYTF.

A word on this clonotype: A read error may explain this, as a much larger clone is one base away. The chain carries TRBV12-3 or TRBV12-4 and TRBJ1-5; D remains ambiguous. This CDR3 has 12 residues. The CDR3 loop is CASSPPGQPRHF. CDR3 DNA sequence: TGTGCCAGCAGCCCTCCAGGCCAGCCCCGGCATTTT.

This clonotype was seen many times. V is TRBV29-1 and J is TRBJ2-5; 7 bases match TRBD1. The CDR3 is made up of 12 amino acids. CDR1 is SQVTM and CDR2 is ANQGSEA in the germline V gene. Germline trimming cut 4 bases from V and 3 bases from J; bases unmatched to any gene: 2. CDR3 residues: CSVAGQEETQYF. DNA for the CDR3: TGCAGCGTTGCTGGACAGGAAGAGACCCAGTACTTC.

This clonotype was seen more than once but under ten times. This rearrangement joins TRBV19 to TRBJ2-5; perhaps TRBD2 as D (5 bases). The CDR3 totals 14 residues. From germline, CDR1 is LNHDA and CDR2 SQIVND (reference sequence). Trimming took off 5 bases at V and 1 base at J, with 11 bases between the two ends. DNA for the CDR3: TGTGCCAGTAGTGCGAGGGAACCCCAAGAGACCCAGTACTTC. Its translation is CASSAREPQETQYF.

The CDR3 DNA reads as TGTGCCAGCAGCACTAGGTGGGACAGTCGACAGTTGTCCGCAGATACGCAGTATTTT. The encoded protein is CASSTRWDSRQLSADTQYF. The chain carries TRBV3-1 and TRBJ2-3; 7 nucleotides line up with TRBD1. The CDR3 spans 19 residues. Germline V gene lookup returns CDR1 LGHDT and CDR2 YNNKEL (reference sequence). The V segment lost 5 bases and the J segment 4 bases; nucleotides outside the gene matches: 21.

A note on this clonotype: This clone may be a read error of a much larger clone one base away. This chain connects TRBV2 to TRBJ2-4; no definite D call. The CDR3 is 11 residues long. Looked up from germline, CDR1 is SNHLY and CDR2 is FYNNEI. V dropped 5 bases and J dropped 5 bases, with 4 bases sitting between them. The CDR3 DNA reads as TGTGCCAGCAGTCAGGAAAACATTCAGTACTTC. Its protein is CASSQENIQYF. The full variable domain, rest sourced from reference TRBV2 and TRBJ2-4, is EPEVTQTPSHQVTQMGQEVILRCVPISNHLYFYWYRQILGQKVEFLVSFYNNEISEKSEIFDDQFSVERPDGSNFTLKIRSTKLEDSAMYFCASSQENIQYFGAGTRLSVL.

This clonotype was recorded at least ten times. The J gene is TRBJ2-1, the V gene TRBV4-2, with D possibly matching TRBD2 (5 bases). CDR1 is LGHNA and CDR2 is YNFKEQ in the germline V gene. V lost 0 bases to trimming and J lost 3 bases, with 6 bases between them. This CDR3 contains 14 residues. CDR3 nucleotide sequence: TGTGCCAGCAGCCAAGAGAGCGGCTACAATGAGCAGTTCTTC. Translated, it gives CASSQESGYNEQFF.

This clonotype showed up many times. This chain connects TRBV10-2 to TRBJ1-2; D possibly corresponds to TRBD1 (5 bases). V was trimmed by 8 bases and J by 2 bases, leaving 9 bases between them. The germline CDR1 and CDR2 sequences are WSHSY and SAAADI. The CDR3 has 12 residues. The DNA for the CDR3 is TGCGCCAGCCTGACAGAGAACTATGGCTACACCTTC. Translating it yields CASLTENYGYTF.

This clonotype was observed a few times. V and J are TRBV4-1 and TRBJ1-6, with D possibly TRBD1 on 5 matching bases. The V end lost 4 bases, the J end lost 5 bases, and 18 bases lay between the germline ends. Germline V gene lookup returns CDR1 MGHRA and CDR2 YSYEKL. This CDR3 has 17 amino acids. The CDR3 DNA follows: TGCGCCAGCAGCCTCTACGGGGGGTCTTCCAATAATTCACCCCTCCACTTT. Protein product: CASSLYGGSSNNSPLHF.

At least ten counts were recorded for this clonotype. V gene TRBV12-3 or TRBV12-4 combines with J gene TRBJ2-1; D gene unclear. The CDR3 loop spans 13 amino acids. V was shortened by 7 bases and J by 8 bases, with 15 bases between the two germline ends. CDR3 amino acids: CASTPDGWHEQFF. The CDR3 DNA reads as TGTGCCAGCACCCCCGATGGGTGGCATGAGCAGTTCTTC.